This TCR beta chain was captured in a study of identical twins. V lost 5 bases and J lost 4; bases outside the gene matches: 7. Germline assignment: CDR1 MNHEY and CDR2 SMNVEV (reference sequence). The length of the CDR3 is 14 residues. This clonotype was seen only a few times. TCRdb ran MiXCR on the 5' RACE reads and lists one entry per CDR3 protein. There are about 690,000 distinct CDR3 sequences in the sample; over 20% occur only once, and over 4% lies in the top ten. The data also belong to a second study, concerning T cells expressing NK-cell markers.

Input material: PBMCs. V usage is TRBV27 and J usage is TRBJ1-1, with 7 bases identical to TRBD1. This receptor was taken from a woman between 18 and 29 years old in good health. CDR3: CASSINRGGTEAFF. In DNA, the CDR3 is TGTGCCAGCAGTATCAACAGGGGAGGCACTGAAGCTTTCTTT.